The 10 T cell receptor beta chains below were found in one sample sequenced in a study of cytomegalovirus exposure and HLA in healthy donors. The primer mix had 60 Vbeta and 13 Jbeta primers. The table came from immunoSEQ multiplex PCR; TCRdb's copy has only in-frame clones and leaves some out. This table lists tens of thousands of clones. The sequencing sample was made of PBMCs. Every receptor here comes from a man aged 45-60 years in good health and CMV-seropositive.

The chain uses TRBV18 and TRBJ2-7, with TRBD2 matching 7 bases. CDR3 size: 15 residues. Germline CDR1 and CDR2: KGHSH and LQKENI. V was pared by 5 bases and J by 3 bases, with 10 bases of the junction left unmatched. CDR3 coding DNA: TGTGCCAGCTCAGAGACCGGGACTACCTTCTACGAGCAGTACTTC. This codes for CASSETGTTFYEQYF. The complete variable domain, with remaining parts taken from reference TRBV18 and TRBJ2-7, reads NAGVMQNPRHLVRRRGQEARLRCSPMKGHSHVYWYRQLPEEGLKFMVYLQKENIIDESGMPKERFSAEFPKEGPSILRIQQVVRGDSAAYFCASSETGTTFYEQYFGPGTRLTVT.

The CDR3 DNA sequence: TGTGCCAGCTCACCCCTAGCGGGAGACTTGACCAGGGAGCTGTTTTTT. This codes for CASSPLAGDLTRELFF. V is TRBV18 and J is TRBJ2-2; TRBD2 matches at 10 bases. CDR3 length equals 16 residues. With 3 bases clipped from V and 9 bases from J, the junction kept 10 bases outside the gene matches. Germline assignment: CDR1 KGHSH and CDR2 LQKENI.

The gene calls are TRBV28 and TRBJ2-5, with 8 bases that match TRBD2. This CDR3 comprises 12 residues. CDR1 is MDHEN, CDR2 SYDVKM, per germline. J was trimmed by 3 bases and V by 7 bases; bases with no gene match: 1. The CDR3 nucleotides are TGTGCCAGCAAACTAGCGGAAGAGACCCAGTACTTC. The encoded protein is CASKLAEETQYF.

CDR3 sequence (DNA): TGTGCCAGCAGCCTCCGAACAGGAACCTACGAGCAGTACTTC. Its protein is CASSLRTGTYEQYF. The chain combines TRBV11-3 with TRBJ2-7; the D gene is possibly TRBD1 (5 bases). This CDR3 region has 14 residues. The germline gives CDR1 SGHNT, CDR2 YENEEA. V was trimmed by 5 bases and J by 2 bases, leaving 13 bases between them.

The J gene is TRBJ2-3, the V gene TRBV5-4; D is perhaps TRBD2 (5 bases). CDR3 length: 15 residues. In germline, CDR1 is SGHNT, CDR2 YYREEE (reference sequence). V was cut by 4 bases and J by 0 bases, with 12 bases left in between. The CDR3 DNA sequence: TGTGCCAGCAGCCTTGGAGGTCCTAGCACAGATACGCAGTATTTT. It specifies CASSLGGPSTDTQYF.

The V and J genes are TRBV5-1 and TRBJ2-7, with 9 bases that match TRBD1. This CDR3 has 15 residues. Germline trimming cut 1 base from V and 5 bases from J; bases unmatched to any gene: 7. Germline loops: CDR1 SGHRS, CDR2 YFSETQ. The CDR3 sequence: CASSLLGQGVDEQYV. The DNA for the CDR3 is TGCGCCAGCAGCTTGTTGGGACAGGGCGTCGACGAGCAGTACGTC.

As regards this clone: Relative to the germline gene, one junction end is altered; a read error may explain this. The chain couples TRBV5-6 to TRBJ1-5; D might be TRBD1 (5 bases). Germline values: CDR1 SGHDT, CDR2 YYEEEE. The CDR3 length is 15 residues. CDR3 coding DNA: TGTGCCAGCAGCTTGGGGTTAAGGGGCAACCAGCCCCAGCATTTT. Its protein product is CASSLGLRGNQPQHF.

The chain joins TRBV18 to TRBJ2-4, with 11 bases lining up with TRBD2. The CDR3 has 14 amino acids. Germline V CDR1 and CDR2: KGHSH, LQKENI. With 5 bases clipped from V and 5 bases from J, the junction kept 2 bases outside the gene matches. In DNA, the CDR3 is TGTGCCAGCTCAGGGGGACTAGCGGAAAACATTCAGTACTTC. Its protein is CASSGGLAENIQYF.

J is TRBJ2-1 and V is TRBV7-9; 14 nucleotides align to TRBD2. This CDR3 region has 17 residues. V was clipped by 5 bases and J by 8 bases; unmatched bases: 11. Germline CDR1 is SEHNR and CDR2 is FQNEAQ (reference sequence). This CDR3 is CASSPLGGLAGVYEQFF. The CDR3, as DNA: TGTGCCAGCAGCCCTTTGGGGGGACTAGCGGGAGTATATGAGCAGTTCTTC.

The V gene is TRBV7-9, the J gene TRBJ2-2; D perhaps matches TRBD1 (6 bases). This CDR3 spans 14 amino acids. With 4 bases removed from V and 1 base from J, the gap between germline ends came to 7 bases. From germline, CDR1 is SEHNR and CDR2 FQNEAQ (reference sequence). CDR3 in DNA: TGTGCCAGCAGCTCGGGACAGAACACCGGGGAGCTGTTTTTT. Its translation is CASSSGQNTGELFF.